Listed below are T cell receptor beta chains from one sample, sequenced in a study of cytomegalovirus exposure and HLA in healthy donors. The table came from immunoSEQ multiplex PCR; TCRdb's copy has only in-frame clones and leaves some out. The sample carries roughly 200,000 clones, about 80% recorded once. Sequenced material: PBMCs. These receptors came from a woman in her thirties or forties in good health and CMV-seronegative. Both conserved end residues are part of each CDR3. Fields, in order: clone size, CDR3 length, V gene, J gene, D gene, CDR3 protein, CDR3 DNA. The D gene is left open where the match is weak. Clone size is stated in some rows and not others, as once, few, many or a class when expanded.

NA,17,TRBV27,TRBJ1-2,TRBD1,CASSLVDRGRKKDGYTF,TGTGCCAGCAGTTTGGTGGACAGGGGGCGAAAGAAGGATGGCTACACCTTC
NA,17,TRBV5-4,TRBJ1-1,NA,CASSLARGATGSTEAFF,TGTGCCAGCAGCTTAGCTCGGGGGGCGACCGGAAGCACTGAAGCTTTCTTT
NA,15,TRBV2,TRBJ2-7,NA,CASSEGGGILGEQYF,TGTGCCAGCAGTGAAGGGGGGGGCATTCTCGGGGAGCAGTACTTC
NA,18,TRBV4-3,TRBJ2-7,TRBD2,CASSSSQVSGGVNHEQYF,TGCGCCAGCAGCTCATCCCAGGTTAGCGGGGGGGTCAACCACGAGCAGTACTTC
few,14,TRBV7-9,TRBJ1-6,NA,CASSEGSYNSPLHF,TGTGCCAGCAGCGAGGGCTCCTATAATTCACCCCTCCACTTT
NA,15,TRBV27,TRBJ1-2,NA,CASSLSAEGLYGYTF,TGTGCCAGCAGTTTATCCGCGGAGGGACTCTATGGCTACACCTTC
NA,13,TRBV15,TRBJ1-3,NA,CATSSQGGNTIYF,TGTGCCACCAGCAGTCAGGGAGGAAACACCATATATTTT
NA,13,TRBV29-1,TRBJ2-7,TRBD1,CSVRTGVTYEQYF,TGCAGCGTGCGGACAGGGGTGACCTACGAGCAGTACTTC
NA,11,TRBV20-1,TRBJ2-3,NA,CSATRADTQYF,TGCAGTGCCACCAGGGCAGATACGCAGTATTTT
NA,14,TRBV21-1,TRBJ1-1,NA,CARPPGHSNTEAFF,TGTGCCAGGCCCCCGGGACACTCGAACACTGAAGCTTTCTTT
NA,13,TRBV2,TRBJ1-2,NA,CASSEGGGYGYTF,TGTGCCAGCAGTGAGGGGGGTGGGTATGGCTACACCTTC
NA,16,TRBV7-9,TRBJ1-4,NA,CASSSLREGLGEKLFF,TGTGCCAGCAGCTCCCTTAGGGAGGGGTTGGGGGAAAAACTGTTTTTT
NA,16,TRBV5-4,TRBJ2-2,NA,CASSLPGWGNTGELFF,TGTGCCAGCAGCTTACCAGGGTGGGGGAACACCGGGGAGCTGTTTTTT
NA,13,TRBV6-5,TRBJ1-2,NA,CASSHRAGGGYTF,TGTGCCAGCAGTCACCGTGCGGGCGGCGGCTACACCTTC
NA,13,TRBV5-6,TRBJ1-2,TRBD1,CASSRDRGYGYTF,TGTGCCAGCAGCAGGGACAGGGGCTATGGCTACACCTTC
NA,15,TRBV19,TRBJ1-3,TRBD1,CASCVQTGGRNTIYF,TGTGCCAGTTGCGTACAGACAGGGGGAAGGAACACCATATATTTT
few,15,TRBV19,TRBJ2-5,TRBD1,CASTQTGVYGETQYF,TGTGCCAGTACCCAGACAGGGGTTTACGGGGAGACCCAGTACTTC
NA,14,TRBV6-6,TRBJ1-6,TRBD1,CASSTGQDNSPLHF,TGTGCCAGCAGTACGGGACAGGATAATTCACCCCTCCACTTT
few,15,TRBV6-1,TRBJ2-2,TRBD1,CASSEATGGTGELFF,TGTGCCAGCAGTGAAGCAACAGGGGGTACCGGGGAGCTGTTTTTT
NA,15,TRBV2,TRBJ2-7,TRBD2,CASSEEGLAGGEQYF,TGTGCCAGCAGTGAAGAGGGACTAGCGGGGGGCGAGCAGTACTTC
once,14,TRBV5-4,TRBJ2-3,TRBD1,CASSPQGRTDTQYF,TGTGCCAGCAGCCCACAGGGGCGAACAGATACGCAGTATTTT
NA,16,TRBV5-4,TRBJ2-1,NA,CASSLRAGSSYNEQFF,TGTGCCAGCAGCTTGCGGGCGGGGAGCTCCTACAATGAGCAGTTCTTC
few,15,TRBV6-5,TRBJ2-5,TRBD2,CASRLERGAGETQYF,TGTGCCAGCAGATTAGAGCGGGGGGCCGGGGAGACCCAGTACTTC
NA,15,TRBV7-2,TRBJ2-3,NA,CASSFFRQSTDTQYF,TGTGCCAGCAGCTTCTTTCGACAGAGCACAGATACGCAGTATTTT
NA,14,TRBV18,TRBJ2-7,TRBD1,CASSPGTGNFEQYF,TGTGCCAGCTCACCAGGGACAGGGAATTTCGAGCAGTACTTC
NA,14,TRBV4-3,TRBJ1-2,NA,CASSQVSGIYGYTF,TGCGCCAGCAGCCAAGTCAGCGGGATCTATGGCTACACCTTC
few,17,TRBV19,TRBJ2-6,NA,CASSILLAGDGANVLTF,TGTGCCAGTAGTATTCTCTTGGCAGGGGACGGGGCCAACGTCCTGACTTTC
NA,15,TRBV19,TRBJ1-6,NA,CASSALGGRDSPLHF,TGTGCCAGTAGTGCTTTGGGGGGTCGGGATTCACCCCTCCACTTT
few,15,TRBV4-3,TRBJ2-1,TRBD2,CASSQEAGGYNEQFF,TGCGCCAGCAGCCAAGAAGCGGGGGGGTACAATGAGCAGTTCTTC
few,13,TRBV10-3,TRBJ1-5,NA,CASSGVSNQPQHF,TGTGCCTCATCAGGGGTGAGCAATCAGCCCCAGCATTTT
NA,15,TRBV7-9,TRBJ1-6,NA,CASSLEGALDSPLHF,TGTGCCAGCAGCCTAGAGGGAGCCTTGGATTCACCCCTCCACTTT
NA,16,TRBV14,TRBJ1-4,NA,CASSRLLGARNEKLFF,TGTGCCAGCAGCCGCCTCCTGGGGGCCCGTAATGAAAAACTGTTTTTT
NA,17,TRBV2,TRBJ1-5,NA,CASRKLSGGNSNQPQHF,TGTGCCAGCCGAAAATTATCGGGAGGGAATAGCAATCAGCCCCAGCATTTT
NA,13,TRBV28,TRBJ1-1,NA,CASRGGENTEAFF,TGTGCCAGCAGGGGGGGGGAGAACACTGAAGCTTTCTTT